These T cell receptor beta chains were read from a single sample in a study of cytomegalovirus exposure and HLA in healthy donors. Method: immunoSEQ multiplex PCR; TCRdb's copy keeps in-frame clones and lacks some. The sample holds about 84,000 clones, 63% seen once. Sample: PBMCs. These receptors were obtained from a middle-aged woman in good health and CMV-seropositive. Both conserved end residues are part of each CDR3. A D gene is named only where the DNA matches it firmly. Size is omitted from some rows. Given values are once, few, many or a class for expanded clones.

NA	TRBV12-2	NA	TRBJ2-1	TGTGCAAGTCGCTTAGGTTCCGGTGGCGGGAGTGACTCCGGTGAGCAGTTCTTC	CASRLGSGGGSDSGEQFF
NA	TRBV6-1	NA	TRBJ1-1	TGTGCCAGCAGTGAAATCCGCAGGGTTGAAGCTTTCTTT	CASSEIRRVEAFF
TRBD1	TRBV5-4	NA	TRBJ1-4	TGTGCCAGCAGCTCCAAGGGGACAGGGGCAAATGAAAAACTGTTTTTT	CASSSKGTGANEKLFF
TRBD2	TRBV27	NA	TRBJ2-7	TGTGCCAGCAGTTTTTTAGCGGGATCTACCTACGAGCAGTACTTC	CASSFLAGSTYEQYF
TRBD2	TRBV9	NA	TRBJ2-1	TGTGCCAGCGGGACTAGCGGGACTGTCCATGAGCAGTTCTTC	CASGTSGTVHEQFF
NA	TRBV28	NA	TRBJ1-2	TGTGCCAGCAGTTCGCAGGGTGGTTATGGCTACACCTTC	CASSSQGGYGYTF
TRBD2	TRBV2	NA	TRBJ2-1	TGTGCCAGCAGTGCTTCTAGCGGGAACAATGAGCAGTTCTTC	CASSASSGNNEQFF
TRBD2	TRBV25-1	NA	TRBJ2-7	TGTGCCAGCAGTGATCCGGGGGGACGGGGCAGTGACGAGCAGTACTTC	CASSDPGGRGSDEQYF
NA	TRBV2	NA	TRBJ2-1	TGTGCCAGCAGTGAAGCGCGGACATACAATGAGCAGTTCTTC	CASSEARTYNEQFF
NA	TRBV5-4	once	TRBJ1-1	TGTGCCAGCAGCTTGGACATGGGGAGCACTGAAGCTTTCTTT	CASSLDMGSTEAFF
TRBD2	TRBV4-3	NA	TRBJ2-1	TGCGCCAGCAGCCAAGCCCCGTTGGGGACTAGTATGGGGGATGAGCAGTTCTTC	CASSQAPLGTSMGDEQFF
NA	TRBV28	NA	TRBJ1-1	TGTGCCAGCAGTATACAGGGTACTGAAGCTTTCTTT	CASSIQGTEAFF
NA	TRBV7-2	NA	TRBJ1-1	TGTGCCAGCAGCTTAGCCCAGGCCGGCACTGAAGCTTTCTTT	CASSLAQAGTEAFF
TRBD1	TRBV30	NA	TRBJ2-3	TGTGCCTGGAGTGGGGGGACAGGACGTTACGGCACAGATACGCAGTATTTT	CAWSGGTGRYGTDTQYF
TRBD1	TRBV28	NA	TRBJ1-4	TGTGCCAGCAGTTTGAGACAGGGGATTTCAACTAATGAAAAACTGTTTTTT	CASSLRQGISTNEKLFF
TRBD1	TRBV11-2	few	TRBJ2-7	TGTGCCAGCAGCGCGGTCTTCGGGACAGAATTTTACGAGCAGTACTTC	CASSAVFGTEFYEQYF
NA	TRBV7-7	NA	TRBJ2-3	TGTGCCAGCAGCTTAGGTCCCGGGAGCACAGATACGCAGTATTTT	CASSLGPGSTDTQYF
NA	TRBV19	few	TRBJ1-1	TGTGCCAGTAGTATAGGGACAGAGAACACTGAAGCTTTCTTT	CASSIGTENTEAFF
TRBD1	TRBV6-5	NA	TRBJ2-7	TGTGCCAGCAGTCTACAGGGGGCAAGTCCAGGCGAGCAGTACTTC	CASSLQGASPGEQYF
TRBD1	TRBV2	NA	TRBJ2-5	TGTGCCAGCAGTGAAGGACAGGGTGGGTTCTTAGAGACCCAGTACTTC	CASSEGQGGFLETQYF
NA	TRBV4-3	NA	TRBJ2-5	TGCGCCAGCAGCCAAAACCCTACTAGTTTGGAGACCCAGTACTTC	CASSQNPTSLETQYF
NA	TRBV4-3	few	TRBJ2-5	TGCGCCAGCAGCCAAGATCGCGCGCAAGAGACCCAGTACTTC	CASSQDRAQETQYF
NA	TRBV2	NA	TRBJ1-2	TGTGCCAGCAACCCCCTGCCCACTATGGGCTACACCTTC	CASNPLPTMGYTF
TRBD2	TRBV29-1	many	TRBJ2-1	TGCAGCGTTGGGGGGGTAGCGGGAGCGGATGAGCAGTTCTTC	CSVGGVAGADEQFF
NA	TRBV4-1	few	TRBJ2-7	TGCGCCAGCAGCCAAGATCCCCTCAGGGAGCAGTACTTC	CASSQDPLREQYF
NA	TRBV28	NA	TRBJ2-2	TGTGCCAGCAGTTTAGCAGGATCGAACACCGGGGAGCTGTTTTTT	CASSLAGSNTGELFF
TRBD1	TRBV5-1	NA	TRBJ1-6	TGCGCCAGCAGCTTGGCCGAAGGACAGGGGAATTCACCCCTCCACTTT	CASSLAEGQGNSPLHF